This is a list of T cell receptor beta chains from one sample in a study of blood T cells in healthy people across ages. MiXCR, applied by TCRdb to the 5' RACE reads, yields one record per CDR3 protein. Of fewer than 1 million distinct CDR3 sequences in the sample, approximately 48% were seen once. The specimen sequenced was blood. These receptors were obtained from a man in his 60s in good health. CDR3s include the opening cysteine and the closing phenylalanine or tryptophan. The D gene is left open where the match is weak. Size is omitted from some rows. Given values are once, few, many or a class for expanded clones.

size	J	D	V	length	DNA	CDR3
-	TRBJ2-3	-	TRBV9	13	TGTGCCAGCAGCATCAGTACGGGAGATACGCAGTATTTT	CASSISTGDTQYF
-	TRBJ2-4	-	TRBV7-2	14	TGTGCCAGCAACCCGAGGGGGGCCAAAAACATTCAGTACTTC	CASNPRGAKNIQYF
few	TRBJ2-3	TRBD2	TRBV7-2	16	TGTGCCAGCAGCTTGAGGAGCGGGGGCCTCACAGATACGCAGTATTTT	CASSLRSGGLTDTQYF
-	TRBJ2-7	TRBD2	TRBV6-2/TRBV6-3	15	TGTGCCAGCGGGTTTATAGCGGGGGGTTACAATGAGCAGTACTTC	CASGFIAGGYNEQYF
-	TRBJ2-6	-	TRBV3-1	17	TGTGCCAGCAGCCAAGATCCGGAGGGAACTGGGGCCAACGTCCTGACTTTC	CASSQDPEGTGANVLTF
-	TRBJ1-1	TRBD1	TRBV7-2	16	TGTGCCAGCAGCCCCCGGGACAGGGGGTCCCACACTGAAGCTTTCTTT	CASSPRDRGSHTEAFF
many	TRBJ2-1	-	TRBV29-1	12	TGCAGCGTTCCAAAACTCTACAATGAGCAGTTCTTC	CSVPKLYNEQFF
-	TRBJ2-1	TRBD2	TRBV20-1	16	TGCAGTGCTAGACTTCGAGCGGGGGCCATCTACAATGAGCAGTTCTTC	CSARLRAGAIYNEQFF
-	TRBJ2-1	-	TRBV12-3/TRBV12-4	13	TGTGCCAGCAGCCACCCTCTGGGCGATGAGCAGTTCTTC	CASSHPLGDEQFF
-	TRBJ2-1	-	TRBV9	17	TGTGCCAGCAGCGTAGGGTCCCGGGGCCGCTCCTACAATGAGCAGTTCTTC	CASSVGSRGRSYNEQFF
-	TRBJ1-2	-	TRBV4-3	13	TGCGCCAGCAGTCAAGTCTTGGGATATGGCTACACCTTC	CASSQVLGYGYTF
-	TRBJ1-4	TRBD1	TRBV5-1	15	TGCGCCAGCAGCGAACAGGGGGCGGGAGCTGAAAAACTGTTTTTT	CASSEQGAGAEKLFF
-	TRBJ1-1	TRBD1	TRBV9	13	TGTGCCAGCAGCGATACAGGGGGCACTGAAGCTTTCTTT	CASSDTGGTEAFF
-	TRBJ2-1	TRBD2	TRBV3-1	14	TGTGCCAGCAGCCAAGACGGGAGGGAAAATGAGCAGTTCTTC	CASSQDGRENEQFF
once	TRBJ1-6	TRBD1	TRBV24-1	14	TGTGCCACCAGAGGGACAGGGGGCTATTCACCCCTCCACTTT	CATRGTGGYSPLHF
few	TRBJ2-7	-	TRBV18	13	TGTGCCACCAGGGACACGGCAGGATACGAGCAGTACTTC	CATRDTAGYEQYF
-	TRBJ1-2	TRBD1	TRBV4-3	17	TGCGCCAGCAGCCAAGATACCCGGACAGGGTCTAACTATGGCTACACCTTC	CASSQDTRTGSNYGYTF
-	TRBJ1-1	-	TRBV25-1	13	TGTGCCAGCAGCTCCCACGCGAACACTGAAGCTTTCTTT	CASSSHANTEAFF
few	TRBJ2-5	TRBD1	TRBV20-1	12	TGCAGTGCTCGACCGACAGGGGAGACCCAGTACTTC	CSARPTGETQYF
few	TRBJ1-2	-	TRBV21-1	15	TGTGCCAGCAGCGCGGAACCCCACAGGGTCGATGGCTACACCTTC	CASSAEPHRVDGYTF
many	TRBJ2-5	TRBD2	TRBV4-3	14	TGTGCCAGCAGCCAAGGGACTACACAAGAGACCCAGTACTTC	CASSQGTTQETQYF
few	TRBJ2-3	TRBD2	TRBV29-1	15	TGCAGCGTCGACCTCAGCGGGGGGGCCGCAGATACGCAGTATTTT	CSVDLSGGAADTQYF
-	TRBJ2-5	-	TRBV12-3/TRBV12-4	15	TGTGCCAGCAGTCCGAGTCGAGCTTTCCAAGAGACCCAGTACTTC	CASSPSRAFQETQYF
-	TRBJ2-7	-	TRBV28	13	TGTGCCAGCAGTTACGGCATAACCTACGAGCAGTACTTC	CASSYGITYEQYF
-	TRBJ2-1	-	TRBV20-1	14	TGCAGTGCTAGGGGGGGAGGCCCGCAACATGAGCAGTTCTTC	CSARGGGPQHEQFF
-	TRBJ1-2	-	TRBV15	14	TGTGCCACCAGCAGAGATCGGGCAAGCTATGGCTACACCTTC	CATSRDRASYGYTF
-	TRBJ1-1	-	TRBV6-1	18	TGTGCCAGCAGTGAACCGACCTTATTGACAGCCATGAACACTGAAGCTTTCTTT	CASSEPTLLTAMNTEAFF
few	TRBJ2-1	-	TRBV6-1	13	TGTGCCAGCTCTAAGAGTATCGGTCATGAGCAGTTCTTC	CASSKSIGHEQFF
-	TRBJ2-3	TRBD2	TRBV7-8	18	TGTGCCAGCAGCTACCGGACTAGCGTGGGCCCTCACACAGATACGCAGTATTTT	CASSYRTSVGPHTDTQYF
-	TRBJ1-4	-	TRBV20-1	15	TGCAGTGCCCGGGTCGGGGGCAAAACTAATGAAAAACTGTTTTTT	CSARVGGKTNEKLFF
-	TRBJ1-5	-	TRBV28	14	TGTGCCAGCAGTTTACTGACGAACAATCAGCCCCAGCATTTT	CASSLLTNNQPQHF
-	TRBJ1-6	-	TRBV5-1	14	TGCGCCAGCAGCTTGAGACAGGATAATTCACCCCTCCACTTT	CASSLRQDNSPLHF
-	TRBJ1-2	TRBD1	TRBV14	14	TGTGCCAGCAGCCAATGGACAGGGGAGATTGGCTACACCTTC	CASSQWTGEIGYTF
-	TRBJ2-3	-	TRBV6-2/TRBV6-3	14	TGTGCCGGCAGTTACCGCGCGGATGGAGATACGCAGTATTTT	CAGSYRADGDTQYF
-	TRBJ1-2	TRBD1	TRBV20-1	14	TGCAGTGCCCCGAAGACAGGGGAGGACTATGGCTACACCTTC	CSAPKTGEDYGYTF
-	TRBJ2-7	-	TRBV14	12	TGTGCCAGCAGCCACCCGGGCTACGAGCAGTACTTC	CASSHPGYEQYF
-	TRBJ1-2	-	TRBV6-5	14	TGTGCCAGCAGTGCAGCACCAGCTAACTATGGCTACACCTTC	CASSAAPANYGYTF
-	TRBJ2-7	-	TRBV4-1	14	TGCGCCAGCAGCCAACCCTCTTTCGCCTACGAGCAGTACTTC	CASSQPSFAYEQYF
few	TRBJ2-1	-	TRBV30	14	TGTGCCTGGAGTGAGGTGGGGGTAGGGAATGAGCAGTTCTTC	CAWSEVGVGNEQFF
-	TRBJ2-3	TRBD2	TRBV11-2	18	TGTGCCAGCAGCTTAAGGGGGACTAGCGGGCCCCGCACAGATACGCAGTATTTT	CASSLRGTSGPRTDTQYF
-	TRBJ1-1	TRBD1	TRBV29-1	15	TGCAGCGTTGAAACGTACGGACAGGTGGAGGATGCAGCTTTCTTT	CSVETYGQVEDAAFF
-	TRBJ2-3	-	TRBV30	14	TGTGCCTGGAGTGTTGCAGGGGGCACAGATACGCAGTATTTT	CAWSVAGGTDTQYF
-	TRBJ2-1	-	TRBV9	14	TGTGCCAGCAGCGTAGAGGACACATACAATGAGCAGTTCTTC	CASSVEDTYNEQFF
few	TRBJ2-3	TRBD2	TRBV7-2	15	TGTGCCAGCACCCAAACTACTAGCGGGGCAATTACGCAGTATTTT	CASTQTTSGAITQYF
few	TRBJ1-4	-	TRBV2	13	TGTGCCAGCAATCGCGCTGGGACATATTCGCTGTTTTTT	CASNRAGTYSLFF
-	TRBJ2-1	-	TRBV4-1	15	TGCGCCAGCAGCCAAGTAACAGGGACCTACAATGAGCAGTTCTTC	CASSQVTGTYNEQFF
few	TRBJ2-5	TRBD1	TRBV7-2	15	TGTGCCAGCAGCTTAGTCACAGGGGGCGCGGAGACCCAGTACTTC	CASSLVTGGAETQYF
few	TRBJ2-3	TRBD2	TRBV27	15	TGTGCCAGCAAGGGACTAGCGGGGGGCTTAGATACGCAGTATTTT	CASKGLAGGLDTQYF
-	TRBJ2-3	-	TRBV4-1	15	TGCGCCAGCAGCCAAATAACTAGCCCGGCAGATACGCAGTATTTT	CASSQITSPADTQYF